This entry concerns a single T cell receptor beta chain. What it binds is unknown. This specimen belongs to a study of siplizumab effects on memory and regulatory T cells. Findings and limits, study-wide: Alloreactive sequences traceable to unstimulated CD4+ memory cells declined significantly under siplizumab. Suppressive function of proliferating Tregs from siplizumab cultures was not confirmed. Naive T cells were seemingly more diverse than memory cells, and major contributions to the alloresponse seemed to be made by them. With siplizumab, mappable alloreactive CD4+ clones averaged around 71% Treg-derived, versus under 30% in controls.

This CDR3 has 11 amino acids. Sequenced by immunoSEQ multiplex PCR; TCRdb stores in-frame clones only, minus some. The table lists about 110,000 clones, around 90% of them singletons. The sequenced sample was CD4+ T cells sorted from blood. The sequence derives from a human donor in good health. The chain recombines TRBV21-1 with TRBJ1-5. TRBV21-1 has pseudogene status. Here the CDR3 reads CASSKELPQHF. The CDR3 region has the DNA TGTGCCAGCAGCAAAGAGCTCCCCCAGCATTTT.